This T cell receptor (beta chain) was sequenced for a study of blood T cell repertoires in COVID-19. In the authors' workflow: The authors estimated nucleated cell counts from reference gene primer amplification. Libraries were prepared by immunoSEQ multiplex PCR; TCRdb keeps only in-frame clonotypes and omits some of them. The V and J calls and the clone size are those of that table, but D and trimming were determined from the DNA. This table has roughly 240,000 clones, around 82% appearing once. This CDR3 has 15 residues. The V gene's germline CDR1 is MGHRA and CDR2 YSYEKL. J was trimmed by 5 bases and V by 4 bases; bases with no gene match: 8.

V is TRBV4-1 and J is TRBJ1-1; 9 positions match TRBD1. The sample was PBMCs or T cells enriched from blood (not recorded which). The receptor comes from a middle-aged woman who had been exposed to COVID-19. The CDR3 DNA reads as TGCGCCAGCAGCCCATTTACAGGGGGCAGGACTGAAGCTTTCTTT. Amino acids: CASSPFTGGRTEAFF.